Each of the 11 T cell receptor beta chains below was sequenced from the same sample in a study of identical twins. TCRdb passed the 5' RACE reads through MiXCR, listing each CDR3 protein once. The table shows 200,000 to 250,000 distinct CDR3 sequences, with approximately 7% occurring only once. The data also belong to a second study, concerning yellow fever vaccine responses in identical twins.

Sequencing was carried out using memory (CD45RO+) T cells sorted from blood. The receptors were gathered from a woman aged 18-29 years in good health.

The table lists this clonotype with a few counts. J is TRBJ2-5 and V is TRBV10-3; the match to TRBD1 covers 9 bases. Germline values: CDR1 ENHRY, CDR2 SYGVKD. V lost 2 bases to trimming and J lost 3 bases; unmatched junction nucleotides: 10. CDR3 length equals 17 residues. CDR3: CAISEIPLGTGKETQYF. CDR3 DNA: TGTGCCATCAGTGAGATCCCCCTTGGGACAGGGAAAGAGACCCAGTACTTC.

This clonotype was counted a few times. For the CDR3, the DNA is TGTGCCAGCAGCCCATTTAGGTCGTGGGCTGACACCGGGGAGCTGTTTTTT. Protein product: CASSPFRSWADTGELFF. The chain couples TRBV11-3 to TRBJ2-2, with unresolved D. Trimming shortened V by 5 bases and J by 3 bases, and 19 bases separated the two germline ends. Germline values: CDR1 SGHNT, CDR2 YENEEA. CDR3 length: 17 amino acids.

This clonotype was counted at least ten times. V and J are TRBV4-1 and TRBJ2-2; D is undetermined. Germline assignment: CDR1 MGHRA and CDR2 YSYEKL. V was clipped by 1 base and J by 7 bases, with 4 bases between them. This CDR3 has 12 residues. The CDR3 DNA reads TGCGCCAGCAGCCAAGTAGGCGGGGAGCTGTTTTTT. Translated: CASSQVGGELFF.

This clonotype was observed many times. The gene calls are TRBV13 and TRBJ2-1; D gene unclear. CDR3 length: 12 amino acids. V was clipped by 1 base and J by 14 bases, with 12 bases between them. Germline V gives CDR1 PRHDT, CDR2 FYEKMQ (reference sequence). The CDR3 DNA reads TGTGCCAGCAGCTTAGTGAAAGGGTACAAGTTCTTC. Protein sequence: CASSLVKGYKFF.

The rearrangement uses TRBV11-2 and TRBJ2-1; D is unclear. The CDR3 loop spans 11 amino acids. V was cut by 5 bases and J by 5 bases, with 4 bases left in between. The germline V gene encodes CDR1 SGHAT and CDR2 FQNNGV. In DNA form, the CDR3 reads TGTGCCAGCAGCGAAAACAATGAGCAGTTCTTC. Translated: CASSENNEQFF.

Many counts were recorded for this clonotype. The V call is TRBV3-1, the J call TRBJ2-2; 10 bases match TRBD2. CDR1 is LGHDT, CDR2 YNNKEL, per germline (reference sequence). The CDR3 runs to 14 residues. V lost 8 bases, J lost 1 base, and 1 base stayed unmatched. CDR3 region: CASASGRNTGELFF. As DNA, the CDR3 is TGTGCCAGCGCTAGCGGGAGGAACACCGGGGAGCTGTTTTTT.

There are a few counts of this clonotype. This chain uses TRBV18 with TRBJ2-1; TRBD2 might be the D (5 bases). This CDR3 has 16 residues. Trimming took off 0 bases at V and 6 bases at J, with 15 bases between the two ends. Germline CDR1 and CDR2: KGHSH and LQKENI. The CDR3 DNA is TGTGCCAGCTCACCACCGCTTTCCGGGGTTGGCAATGAGCAGTTCTTC. It specifies CASSPPLSGVGNEQFF.

This chain uses TRBV28 with TRBJ1-2; 9 nucleotides align to TRBD1. The CDR3 consists of 12 residues. Germline lookup yields CDR1 MDHEN and CDR2 SYDVKM. Trimming removed 7 bases from V and 10 bases from J; junction bases left unmatched: 7. The CDR3: CASTSGQGIYTF. In nucleotides, the CDR3 is TGTGCCAGCACCTCGGGACAGGGCATCTACACCTTC.

This clonotype was picked up a small number of times. CDR3 sequence (DNA): TGTGCCACCAGTGCTACAGGGGGTAGCTACGAGCAGTACTTC. Protein product: CATSATGGSYEQYF. J is TRBJ2-7 and V is TRBV24-1, with TRBD1 matching over 8 bases. The germline CDR1 and CDR2 sequences are KGHDR and SFDVKD. The junction had 5 bases not matched to a gene; V was cut back by 5 bases and J by 3 bases. This CDR3 has 14 residues.

The chain couples TRBV3-1 to TRBJ1-6, with 7 bases that match TRBD1. The CDR3 is 15 amino acids. V trimming: 4 bases; J trimming: 7 bases; junction bases outside the gene matches: 7. From germline, CDR1 is LGHDT and CDR2 YNNKEL (reference sequence). CDR3 sequence reads: CASSPQGGFNSPLHF. DNA for the CDR3: TGTGCCAGCAGCCCCCAGGGGGGCTTCAATTCACCCCTCCACTTT.

V is TRBV20-1 and J is TRBJ1-5; D is unclear. Trimming shortened V by 1 base and J by 0 bases, and 22 bases separated the two germline ends. This CDR3 spans 19 amino acids. Germline CDR1 and CDR2: DFQATT and SNEGSKA (reference sequence). In DNA form, the CDR3 reads TGCAGTGCTAGAGGATTAGCGACCCAGCCCTATTATAGCAATCAGCCCCAGCATTTT. Protein product: CSARGLATQPYYSNQPQHF.